This TCR beta chain was sequenced for a study of blood T cell repertoires in COVID-19. Here immunoSEQ multiplex PCR was the method, and the copy in TCRdb shows in-frame clones only, minus some. The top ten clones hold around 0.99% of a sample with some 260,000 clones, 88% of them seen once. Sequencing input: peripheral blood. The sequence was obtained from a woman aged 40 to 50 who had recovered from COVID-19.

In DNA, the CDR3 is TGTGCCAGCAGTTTGGGCAGGGGGTCGCCCCAGCATTTT. The encoded protein is CASSLGRGSPQHF. V and J are TRBV27 and TRBJ1-5, with 7 bases matching TRBD1. Germline V gives CDR1 MNHEY, CDR2 SMNVEV (reference sequence). V lost 3 bases, J lost 9 bases, and 5 bases stayed unmatched. The CDR3 loop spans 13 amino acids.